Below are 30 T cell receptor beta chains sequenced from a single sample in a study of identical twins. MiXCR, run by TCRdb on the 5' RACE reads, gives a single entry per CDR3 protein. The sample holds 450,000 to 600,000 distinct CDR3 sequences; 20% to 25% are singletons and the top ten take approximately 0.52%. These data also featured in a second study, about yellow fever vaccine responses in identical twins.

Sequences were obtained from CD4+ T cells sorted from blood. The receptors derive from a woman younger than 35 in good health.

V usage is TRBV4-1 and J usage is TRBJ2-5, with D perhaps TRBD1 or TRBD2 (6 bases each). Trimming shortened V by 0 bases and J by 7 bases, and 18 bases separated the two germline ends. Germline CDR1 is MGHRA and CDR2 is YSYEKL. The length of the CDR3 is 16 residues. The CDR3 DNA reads TGCGCCAGCAGCCAAGATCCACGAACAGGGACTGGGACCCAGTACTTC. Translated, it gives CASSQDPRTGTGTQYF.

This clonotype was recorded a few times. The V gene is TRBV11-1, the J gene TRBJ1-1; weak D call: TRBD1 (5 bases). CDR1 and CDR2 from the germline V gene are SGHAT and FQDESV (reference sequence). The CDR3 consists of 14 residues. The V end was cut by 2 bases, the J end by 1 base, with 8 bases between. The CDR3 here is CASSLRTQNTEAFF. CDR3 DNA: TGTGCCAGCAGCTTACGGACACAGAACACTGAAGCTTTCTTT.

Written as DNA, the CDR3 is TGTGCCAGCAGTTCCTCCGGGACAGGGGACGAGCAGTACGTC. Its translation is CASSSSGTGDEQYV. J is TRBJ2-7 and V is TRBV27; 10 positions agree with TRBD1. Germline assignment: CDR1 MNHEY and CDR2 SMNVEV (reference sequence). This CDR3 contains 14 residues. The ends lost 4 bases at V and 5 bases at J; junction bases unmatched: 5.

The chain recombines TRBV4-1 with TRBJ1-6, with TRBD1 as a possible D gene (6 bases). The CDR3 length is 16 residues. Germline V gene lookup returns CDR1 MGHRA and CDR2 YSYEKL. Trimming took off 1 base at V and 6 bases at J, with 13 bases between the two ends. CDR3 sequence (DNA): TGCGCCAGCAGCCAAGGGGGGCCGGTGTTTAATTCACCCCTCCACTTT. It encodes CASSQGGPVFNSPLHF.

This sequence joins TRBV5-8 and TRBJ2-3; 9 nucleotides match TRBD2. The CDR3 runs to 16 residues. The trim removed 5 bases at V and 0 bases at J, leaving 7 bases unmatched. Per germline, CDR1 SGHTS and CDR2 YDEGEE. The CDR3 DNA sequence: TGTGCCAGCAGTCCCGGGACTAGCTCTAGCACAGATACGCAGTATTTT. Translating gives CASSPGTSSSTDTQYF.

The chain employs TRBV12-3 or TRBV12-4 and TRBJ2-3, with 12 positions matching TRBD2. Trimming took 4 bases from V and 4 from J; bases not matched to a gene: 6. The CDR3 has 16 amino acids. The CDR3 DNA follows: TGTGCCAGCAGTTCCTCTGGACTAGCGGGGTCAGATACGCAGTATTTT. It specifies CASSSSGLAGSDTQYF.

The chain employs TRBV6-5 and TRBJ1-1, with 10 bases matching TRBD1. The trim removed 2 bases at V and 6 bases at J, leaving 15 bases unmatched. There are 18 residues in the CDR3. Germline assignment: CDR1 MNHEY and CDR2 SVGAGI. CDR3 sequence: CASSYTRPTGTGVAEAFF. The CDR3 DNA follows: TGTGCCAGCAGTTACACGCGACCTACCGGGACAGGGGTCGCTGAAGCTTTCTTT.

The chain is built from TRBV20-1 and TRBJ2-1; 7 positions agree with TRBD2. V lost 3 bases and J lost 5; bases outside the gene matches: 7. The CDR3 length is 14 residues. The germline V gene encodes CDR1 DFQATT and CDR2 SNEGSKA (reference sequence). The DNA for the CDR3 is TGCAGTGCTAGGAGTGGCGGGGGAAACAATGAGCAGTTCTTC. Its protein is CSARSGGGNNEQFF.

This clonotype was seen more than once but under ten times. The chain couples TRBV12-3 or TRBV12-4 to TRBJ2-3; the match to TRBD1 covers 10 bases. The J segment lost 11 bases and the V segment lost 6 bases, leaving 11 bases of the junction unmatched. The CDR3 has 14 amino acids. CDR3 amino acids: CASRKGTGAMKQYF. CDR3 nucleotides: TGTGCCAGCAGGAAGGGGACAGGGGCTATGAAGCAGTATTTT.

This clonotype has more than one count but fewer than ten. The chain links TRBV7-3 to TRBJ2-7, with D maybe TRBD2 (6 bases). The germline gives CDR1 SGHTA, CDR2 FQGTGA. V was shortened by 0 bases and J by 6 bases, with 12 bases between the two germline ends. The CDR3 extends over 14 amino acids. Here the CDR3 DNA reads TGTGCCAGCAGCTTAACCGGGAGCCTCAGCGAGCAGTACTTC. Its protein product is CASSLTGSLSEQYF.

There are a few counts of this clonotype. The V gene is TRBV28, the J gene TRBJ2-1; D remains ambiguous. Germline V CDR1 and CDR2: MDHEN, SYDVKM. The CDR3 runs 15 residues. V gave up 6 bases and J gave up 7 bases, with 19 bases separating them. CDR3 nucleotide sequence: TGTGCCAGCAGATTAGCCCCTGGGCCCAGAAATGAGCAGTTCTTC. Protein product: CASRLAPGPRNEQFF.

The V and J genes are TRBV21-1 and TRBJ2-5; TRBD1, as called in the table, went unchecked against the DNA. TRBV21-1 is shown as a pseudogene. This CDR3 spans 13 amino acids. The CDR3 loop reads CASKRTGRETQYF. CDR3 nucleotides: TGTGCCAGCAAAAGGACAGGGCGGGAGACCCAGTACTTC.

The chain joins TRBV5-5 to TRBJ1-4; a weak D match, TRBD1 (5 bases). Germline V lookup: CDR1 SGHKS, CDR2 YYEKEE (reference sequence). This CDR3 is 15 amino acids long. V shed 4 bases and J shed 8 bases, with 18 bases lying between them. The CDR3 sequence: CASSGSSSEGEKLFF. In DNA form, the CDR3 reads TGTGCCAGCAGCGGGTCGAGCTCCGAGGGGGAAAAACTGTTTTTT.

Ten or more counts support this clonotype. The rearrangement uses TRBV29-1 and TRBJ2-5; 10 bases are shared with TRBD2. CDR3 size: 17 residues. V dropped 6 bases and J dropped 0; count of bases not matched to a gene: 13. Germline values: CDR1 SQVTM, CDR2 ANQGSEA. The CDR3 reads CSVKEGLARGYQETQYF. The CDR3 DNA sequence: TGCAGCGTGAAAGAGGGACTAGCGAGGGGGTACCAAGAGACCCAGTACTTC. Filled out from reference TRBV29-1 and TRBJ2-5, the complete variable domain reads SAVISQKPSRDICQRGTSLTIQCQVDSQVTMMFWYRQQPGQSLTLIATANQGSEATYESGFVIDKFPISRPNLTFSTLTVSNMSPEDSSIYLCSVKEGLARGYQETQYFGPGTRLLVL.

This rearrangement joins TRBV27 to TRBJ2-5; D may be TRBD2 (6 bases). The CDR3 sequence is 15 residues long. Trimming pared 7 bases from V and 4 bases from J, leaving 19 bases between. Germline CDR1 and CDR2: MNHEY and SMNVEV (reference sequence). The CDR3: CASTQSYGSGETQYF. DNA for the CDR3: TGTGCCAGCACTCAGTCGTACGGGAGCGGAGAGACCCAGTACTTC.

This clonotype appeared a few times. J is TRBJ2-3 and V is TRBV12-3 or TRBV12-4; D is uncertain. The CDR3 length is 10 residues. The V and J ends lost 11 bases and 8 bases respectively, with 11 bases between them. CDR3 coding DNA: TGTGCCGTCGGCGATTTTACGCAGTATTTT. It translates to CAVGDFTQYF.

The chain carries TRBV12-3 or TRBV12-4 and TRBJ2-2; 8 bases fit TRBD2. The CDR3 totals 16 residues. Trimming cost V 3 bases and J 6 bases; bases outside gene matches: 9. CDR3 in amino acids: CASSLMVAGSAGELFF. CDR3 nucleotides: TGTGCCAGCAGTTTGATGGTAGCGGGATCGGCCGGGGAGCTGTTTTTT.

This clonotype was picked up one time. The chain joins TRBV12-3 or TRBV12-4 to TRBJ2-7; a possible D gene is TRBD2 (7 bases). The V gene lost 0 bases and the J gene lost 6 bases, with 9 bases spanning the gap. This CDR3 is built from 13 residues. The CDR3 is CASSLARGGEQYV. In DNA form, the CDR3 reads TGTGCCAGCAGTTTAGCGAGGGGGGGCGAGCAGTACGTC.

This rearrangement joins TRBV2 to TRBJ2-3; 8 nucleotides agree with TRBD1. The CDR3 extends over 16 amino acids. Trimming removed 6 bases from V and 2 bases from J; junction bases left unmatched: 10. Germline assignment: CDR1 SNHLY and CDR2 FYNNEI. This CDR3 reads CASSTGLGQDTDTQYF. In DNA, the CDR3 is TGTGCCAGCAGCACAGGCCTGGGACAGGACACAGATACGCAGTATTTT.

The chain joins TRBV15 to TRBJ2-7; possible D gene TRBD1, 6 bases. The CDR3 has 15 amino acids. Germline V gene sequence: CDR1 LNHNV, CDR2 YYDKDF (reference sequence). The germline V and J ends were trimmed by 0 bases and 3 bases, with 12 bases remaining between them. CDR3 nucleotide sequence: TGTGCCACCAGCAGAGACACGACAGGTATCTACGAGCAGTACGTC. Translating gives CATSRDTTGIYEQYV.

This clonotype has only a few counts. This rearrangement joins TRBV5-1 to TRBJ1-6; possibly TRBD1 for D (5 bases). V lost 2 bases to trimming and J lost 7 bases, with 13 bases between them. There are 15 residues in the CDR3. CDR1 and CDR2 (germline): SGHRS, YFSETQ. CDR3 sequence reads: CASSFGTEQNSPLHF. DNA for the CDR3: TGCGCCAGCAGCTTCGGGACGGAACAGAATTCACCCCTCCACTTT.

The CDR3 sequence: CASLVHVNTGELFF. The CDR3 bases are TGTGCCAGCTTGGTCCACGTGAACACCGGGGAGCTGTTTTTT. The chain has TRBV6-1 and TRBJ2-2; D gene ambiguous. The CDR3 has 14 residues. Germline V CDR1 and CDR2: MNHNS, SASEGT. Trimming shortened V by 8 bases and J by 1 base, and 11 bases separated the two germline ends.

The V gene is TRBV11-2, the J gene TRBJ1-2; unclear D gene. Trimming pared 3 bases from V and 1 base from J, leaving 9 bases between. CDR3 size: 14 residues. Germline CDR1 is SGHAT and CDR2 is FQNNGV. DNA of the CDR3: TGTGCCAGCAGCTTTACACGAGTTAACTATGGCTACACCTTC. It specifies CASSFTRVNYGYTF.

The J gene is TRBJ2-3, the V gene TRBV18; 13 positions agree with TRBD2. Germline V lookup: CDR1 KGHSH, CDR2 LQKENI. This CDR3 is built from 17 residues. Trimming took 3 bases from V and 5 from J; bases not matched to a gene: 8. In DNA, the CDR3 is TGTGCCAGCTCACCGCCTACTAGCGGGGGGGCCCGAGATACGCAGTATTTT. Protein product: CASSPPTSGGARDTQYF. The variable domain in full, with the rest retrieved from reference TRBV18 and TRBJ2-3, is NAGVMQNPRHLVRRRGQEARLRCSPMKGHSHVYWYRQLPEEGLKFMVYLQKENIIDESGMPKERFSAEFPKEGPSILRIQQVVRGDSAAYFCASSPPTSGGARDTQYFGPGTRLTVL.

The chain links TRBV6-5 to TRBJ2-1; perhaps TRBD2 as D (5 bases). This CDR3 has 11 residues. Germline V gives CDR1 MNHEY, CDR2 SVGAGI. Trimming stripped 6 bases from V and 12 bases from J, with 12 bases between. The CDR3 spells CASRSGGRQFF. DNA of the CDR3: TGTGCCAGCAGGTCCGGAGGTCGGCAGTTCTTC.

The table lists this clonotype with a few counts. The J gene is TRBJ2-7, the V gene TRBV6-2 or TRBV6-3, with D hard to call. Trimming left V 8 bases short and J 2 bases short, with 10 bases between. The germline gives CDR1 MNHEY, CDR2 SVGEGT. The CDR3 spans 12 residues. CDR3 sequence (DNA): TGTGCCAGCTGCGAGGTTACCTACGAGCAGTACTTC. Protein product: CASCEVTYEQYF.

The CDR3 sequence: CASSQWTGSDGYTF. The DNA for the CDR3 is TGCGCCAGCAGCCAGTGGACAGGGTCTGACGGCTACACCTTC. This chain uses TRBV4-1 with TRBJ1-2; the match to TRBD1 covers 8 bases. Germline V gives CDR1 MGHRA, CDR2 YSYEKL. V was pared by 3 bases and J by 8 bases, with 8 bases of the junction left unmatched. This CDR3 has 14 amino acids.

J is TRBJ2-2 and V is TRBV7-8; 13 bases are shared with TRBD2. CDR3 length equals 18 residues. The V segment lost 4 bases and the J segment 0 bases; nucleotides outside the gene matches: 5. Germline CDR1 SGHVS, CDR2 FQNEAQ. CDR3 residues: CASSSRLAGGTNTGELFF. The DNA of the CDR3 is TGTGCCAGCAGCTCAAGACTAGCGGGAGGAACGAACACCGGGGAGCTGTTTTTT.

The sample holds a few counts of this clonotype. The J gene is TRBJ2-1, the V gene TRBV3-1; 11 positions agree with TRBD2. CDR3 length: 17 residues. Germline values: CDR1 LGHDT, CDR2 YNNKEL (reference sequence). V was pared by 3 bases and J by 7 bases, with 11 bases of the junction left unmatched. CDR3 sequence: CASSQMVSGGAGNEQFF. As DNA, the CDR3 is TGTGCCAGCAGCCAGATGGTTAGCGGGGGGGCGGGGAATGAGCAGTTCTTC.

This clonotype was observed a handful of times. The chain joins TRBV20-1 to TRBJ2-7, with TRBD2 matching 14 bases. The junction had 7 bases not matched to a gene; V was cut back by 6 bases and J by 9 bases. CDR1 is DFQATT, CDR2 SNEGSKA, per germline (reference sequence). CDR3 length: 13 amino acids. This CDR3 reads CSASGTSGSRQYF. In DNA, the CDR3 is TGCAGTGCCTCCGGGACTAGCGGGAGTCGGCAGTACTTC.